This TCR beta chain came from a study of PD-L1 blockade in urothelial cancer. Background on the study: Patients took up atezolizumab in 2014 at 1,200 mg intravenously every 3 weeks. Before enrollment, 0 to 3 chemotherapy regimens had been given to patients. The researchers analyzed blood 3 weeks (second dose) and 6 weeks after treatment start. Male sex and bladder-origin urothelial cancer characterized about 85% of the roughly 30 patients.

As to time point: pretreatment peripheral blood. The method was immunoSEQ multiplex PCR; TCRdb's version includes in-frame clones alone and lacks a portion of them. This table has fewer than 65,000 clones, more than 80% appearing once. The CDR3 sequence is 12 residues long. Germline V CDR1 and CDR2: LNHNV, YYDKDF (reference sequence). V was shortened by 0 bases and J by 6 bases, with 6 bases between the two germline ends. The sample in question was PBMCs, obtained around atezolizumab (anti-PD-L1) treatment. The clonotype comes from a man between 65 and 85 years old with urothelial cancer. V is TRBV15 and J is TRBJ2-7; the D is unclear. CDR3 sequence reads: CATSREGGEQYF. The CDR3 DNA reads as TGTGCCACCAGCAGAGAAGGCGGCGAGCAGTACTTC.